This record concerns one TCR beta chain sequence. This specimen comes from a study of blood T cell repertoires in COVID-19. Overall study: Acute and convalescent COVID-19 samples came from the United States, Italy and Spain. Sources were T cells, B-cell-depleted T cells, or PBMCs; the material itself was cDNA or gDNA.

The CDR3 extends over 15 amino acids. Germline V gene data show CDR1 as SGHRS and CDR2 as YFSETQ. J lost 2 bases, V lost 3 bases, and 6 bases had no gene match. Authors' methods: For nucleated cells, counts were estimated from reference gene primer amplification. Using immunoSEQ multiplex PCR, the repertoire was profiled, and TCRdb retains in-frame clones only, with some absent. The V and J calls and clone size were taken over from that table, and D and trimming were inferred from the DNA. The sample lists 70,000 or so clones, 75% to 80% occurring once. The sequenced sample consisted of peripheral blood. This chain connects TRBV5-1 to TRBJ1-1, with TRBD1 matching over 8 bases. This receptor was taken from a human donor in a cohort sampled during active COVID-19. The CDR3 loop reads CASSSDGQGNTEAFF. CDR3 nucleotide sequence: TGCGCCAGCAGCTCCGATGGACAGGGCAACACTGAAGCTTTCTTT. The full variable domain, rest sourced from reference TRBV5-1 and TRBJ1-1, is KAGVTQTPRYLIKTRGQQVTLSCSPISGHRSVSWYQQTPGQGLQFLFEYFSETQRNKGNFPGRFSGRQFSNSRSEMNVSTLELGDSALYLCASSSDGQGNTEAFFGQGTRLTVV.